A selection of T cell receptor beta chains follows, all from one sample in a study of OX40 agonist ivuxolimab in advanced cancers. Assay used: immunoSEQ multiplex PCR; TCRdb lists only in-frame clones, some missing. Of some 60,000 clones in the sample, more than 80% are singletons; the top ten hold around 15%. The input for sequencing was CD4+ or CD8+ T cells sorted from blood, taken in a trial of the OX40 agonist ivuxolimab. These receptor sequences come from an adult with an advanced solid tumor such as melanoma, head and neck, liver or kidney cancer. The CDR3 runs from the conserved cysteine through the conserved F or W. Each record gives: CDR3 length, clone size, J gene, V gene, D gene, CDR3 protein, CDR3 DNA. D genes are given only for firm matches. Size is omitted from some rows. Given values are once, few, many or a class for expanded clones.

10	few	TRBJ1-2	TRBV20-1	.	CSVSTDGYTF	TGCAGTGTCTCGACGGATGGCTACACCTTC
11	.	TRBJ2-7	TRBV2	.	CASSVRYEQYF	TGTGCCAGCAGTGTAAGGTACGAGCAGTACTTC
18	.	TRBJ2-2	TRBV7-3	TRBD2	CASSLRGTSGRLAGELFF	TGTGCCAGCAGCTTACGGGGGACTAGCGGGAGATTGGCCGGGGAGCTGTTTTTT
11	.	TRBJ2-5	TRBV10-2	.	CATQDYETQYF	TGCGCCACCCAGGATTACGAGACCCAGTACTTC
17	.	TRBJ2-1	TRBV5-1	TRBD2	CASSLALAGGSYNEQFF	TGCGCCAGCAGCTTGGCCCTCGCGGGAGGTTCCTACAATGAGCAGTTCTTC
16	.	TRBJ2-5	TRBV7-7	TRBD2	CASNLGSSGSQETQYF	TGTGCTAGCAACTTAGGGTCTAGCGGGTCCCAAGAGACCCAGTACTTC
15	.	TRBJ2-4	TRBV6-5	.	CASRIGRWAQDIQYF	TGTGCCAGCAGGATAGGAAGATGGGCGCAGGACATTCAGTACTTC
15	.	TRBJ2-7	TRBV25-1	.	CASSEEGRHYYEQYF	TGTGCCAGCAGTGAAGAGGGACGACACTACTACGAGCAGTACTTC
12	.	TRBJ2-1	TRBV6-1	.	CASSEAGGEQFF	TGTGCCAGCAGTGAAGCTGGGGGGGAGCAGTTCTTC
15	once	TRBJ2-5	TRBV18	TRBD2	CASSPKTSGQETQYF	TGTGCCAGCTCACCTAAGACTAGCGGGCAAGAGACCCAGTACTTC
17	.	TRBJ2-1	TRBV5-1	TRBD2	CASSLGWRRGGQNEQFF	TGCGCCAGCAGCTTGGGTTGGCGGAGGGGAGGGCAGAATGAGCAGTTCTTC
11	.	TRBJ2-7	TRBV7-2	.	CASSRGPEQYF	TGTGCCAGCAGCCGCGGGCCCGAGCAGTACTTC
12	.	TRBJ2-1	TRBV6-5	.	CASSPPSLRQFF	TGTGCCAGCAGCCCTCCCAGCTTGCGTCAGTTCTTC
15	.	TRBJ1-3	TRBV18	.	CASSSVLGQGNTIYF	TGTGCCAGCTCCTCCGTCCTCGGACAAGGAAACACCATATATTTT
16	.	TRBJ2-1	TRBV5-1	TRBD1	CASSLVGTGGINEQFF	TGCGCCAGCAGCTTGGTTGGGACAGGGGGTATCAATGAGCAGTTCTTC
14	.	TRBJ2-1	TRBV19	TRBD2	CASRPTSGRVGQFF	TGTGCCAGTAGACCGACTAGCGGGAGGGTGGGGCAGTTCTTC
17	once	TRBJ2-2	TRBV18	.	CASSEESRDFYTGELFF	TGTGCCAGCTCAGAGGAAAGCAGGGACTTCTACACCGGGGAGCTGTTTTTT
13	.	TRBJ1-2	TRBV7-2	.	CASSLQSNYGYTF	TGTGCCAGCAGCTTGCAAAGTAACTATGGCTACACCTTC
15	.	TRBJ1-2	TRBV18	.	CASSPGAPINYGYTF	TGTGCCAGCTCACCAGGGGCGCCAATAAACTATGGCTACACCTTC
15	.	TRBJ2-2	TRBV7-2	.	CASSFGDSRNGELFF	TGTGCCAGCAGCTTCGGCGACTCTAGAAACGGGGAGCTGTTTTTT
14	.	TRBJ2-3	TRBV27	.	CASSLRGKTDTQYF	TGTGCCAGCAGTTTACGAGGGAAGACAGATACGCAGTATTTT
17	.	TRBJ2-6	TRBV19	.	CASRREKGFLGANVLTF	TGTGCCAGTAGGAGGGAGAAAGGGTTCCTTGGGGCCAACGTCCTGACTTTC
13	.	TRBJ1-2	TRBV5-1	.	CASSSSRDYGYTF	TGCGCCAGCAGCTCATCCCGAGACTATGGCTACACCTTC
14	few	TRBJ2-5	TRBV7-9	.	CASSLASDQETQYF	TGTGCCAGCAGCTTAGCTTCGGACCAAGAGACCCAGTACTTC
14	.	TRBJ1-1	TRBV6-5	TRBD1	CASSAPGGGIEAFF	TGTGCCAGCAGTGCGCCAGGGGGGGGAATAGAAGCTTTCTTT
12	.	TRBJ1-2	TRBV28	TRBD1	CASRKDRRGYTF	TGTGCCAGCAGGAAGGACAGGCGCGGCTACACCTTC
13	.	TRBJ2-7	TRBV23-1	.	CASSSLEPYEQYF	TGCGCCAGCAGTAGCCTTGAACCGTACGAGCAGTACTTC
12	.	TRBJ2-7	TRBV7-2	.	CASGRGDYEQYF	TGTGCCAGCGGGAGAGGAGACTACGAGCAGTACTTC
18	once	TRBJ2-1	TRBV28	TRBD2	CASRPVTSGRAAYNEQFF	TGTGCCAGCAGGCCCGTTACTAGCGGGAGGGCAGCTTACAATGAGCAGTTCTTC
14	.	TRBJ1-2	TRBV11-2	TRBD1	CASSPGQGRYGYTF	TGTGCCAGCAGCCCGGGACAGGGACGGTATGGCTACACCTTC
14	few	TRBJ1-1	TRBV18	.	CASSKGRVNTEAFF	TGTGCCAGCTCAAAGGGACGGGTGAACACTGAAGCTTTCTTT
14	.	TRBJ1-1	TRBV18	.	CASSDQGSNTEAFF	TGTGCCAGCTCAGACCAGGGGTCGAACACTGAAGCTTTCTTT